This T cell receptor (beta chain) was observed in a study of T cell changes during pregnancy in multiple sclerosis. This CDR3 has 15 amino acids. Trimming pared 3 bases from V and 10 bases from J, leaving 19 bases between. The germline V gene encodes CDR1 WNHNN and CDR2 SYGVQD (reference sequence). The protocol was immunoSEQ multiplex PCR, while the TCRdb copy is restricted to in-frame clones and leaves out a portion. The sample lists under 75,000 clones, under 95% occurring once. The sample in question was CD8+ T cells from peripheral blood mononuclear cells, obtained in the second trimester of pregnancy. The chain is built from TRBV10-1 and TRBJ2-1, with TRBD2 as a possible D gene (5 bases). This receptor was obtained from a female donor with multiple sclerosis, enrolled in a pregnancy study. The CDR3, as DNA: TGCGCCAGCAGTGATGGGCTAGCTGGGTTGGGCGAGCAGTTCTTC. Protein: CASSDGLAGLGEQFF.